The 11 T cell receptor beta chains in this list originate from one sample, sequenced in a study of beta chain features in type 1 diabetes. Expressed TCRB transcripts were sequenced after all isolated RNA was converted to cDNA. Profiling relied on immunoSEQ multiplex PCR, and the TCRdb table lists in-frame clones only, not all of them. The repertoire includes fewer than 650,000 clones, around a sixth of them detected once, and about 0.093% sits in the top ten. The sequenced sample was naive CD4+ T cells from blood. All receptors derive from a man aged 18 to 35 in good health.

The chain uses TRBV7-2 and TRBJ1-1, with a tentative D call TRBD1 (5 bases). Per germline, CDR1 SGHTA and CDR2 FQGNSA. V was clipped by 1 base and J by 1 base, with 13 bases between them. The CDR3 covers 16 residues. CDR3 sequence reads: CASSLGGTRGNTEAFF. Written as DNA, the CDR3 is TGTGCCAGCAGCTTAGGAGGGACTCGGGGGAACACTGAAGCTTTCTTT.

The chain combines TRBV9 with TRBJ2-1, with 11 bases aligning to TRBD2. CDR3 size: 16 residues. Germline CDR1 is SGDLS and CDR2 is YYNGEE. V gave up 0 bases and J gave up 4 bases; unmatched junction bases: 3. The CDR3 nucleotides are TGTGCCAGCAGCGTAGAAAGGACTAGCGGGTACAATGAGCAGTTCTTC. It translates to CASSVERTSGYNEQFF.

This clone was found a few times. This chain joins TRBV11-3 and TRBJ2-6; D call uncertain. CDR3 length: 15 amino acids. Trimming shortened V by 2 bases and J by 0 bases, and 5 bases separated the two germline ends. CDR1 and CDR2 (germline): SGHNT, YENEEA. CDR3 coding DNA: TGTGCCAGCAGCTTATCGAACTCTGGGGCCAACGTCCTGACTTTC. It codes for CASSLSNSGANVLTF. Using reference TRBV11-3 and TRBJ2-6 for the parts outside the CDR3, the full variable domain is EAGVVQSPRYKIIEKKQPVAFWCNPISGHNTLYWYLQNLGQGPELLIRYENEEAVDDSQLPKDRFSAERLKGVDSTLKIQPAELGDSAVYLCASSLSNSGANVLTFGAGSRLTVL.

The rearrangement links TRBV19 to TRBJ2-7; 7 bases fit TRBD1. There are 14 residues in the CDR3. J was trimmed by 2 bases and V by 7 bases; bases with no gene match: 8. The germline gives CDR1 LNHDA, CDR2 SQIVND (reference sequence). The CDR3 nucleotides are TGTGCCAGTAAGGCGACAGGGACGGCCTACGAGCAGTACTTC. Translating gives CASKATGTAYEQYF.

The V call is TRBV5-4, the J call TRBJ2-5; D is perhaps TRBD2 (5 bases). Per germline, CDR1 SGHNT and CDR2 YYREEE (reference sequence). Trimming removed 0 bases from V and 2 bases from J, with 11 bases in between. The CDR3 spans 15 residues. In DNA, the CDR3 is TGTGCCAGCAGCTTGGTTCTCGGCGGGCAAGAGACCCAGTACTTC. It yields the protein CASSLVLGGQETQYF.

The genes are TRBV29-1 and TRBJ1-1, with 7 nucleotides matching TRBD1. Germline V lookup: CDR1 SQVTM, CDR2 ANQGSEA. V shed 7 bases, J shed 3 bases, and the junction held 5 bases outside the gene matches. This CDR3 has 12 residues. This CDR3 is CSATQGDTEAFF. The CDR3 DNA reads as TGCAGCGCTACCCAGGGGGACACTGAAGCTTTCTTT.

This clone was seen more than once but under ten times. The CDR3 spells CASSLRLAGDVDEQFF. CDR3 coding DNA: TGTGCCAGCAGCCTCAGACTAGCGGGAGACGTCGATGAGCAGTTCTTC. This chain links TRBV7-9 with TRBJ2-1, with 12 bases lining up with TRBD2. The CDR3 covers 16 residues. Germline V gene data show CDR1 as SEHNR and CDR2 as FQNEAQ (reference sequence). The V segment lost 5 bases and the J segment 8 bases; nucleotides outside the gene matches: 10.

In this sample, this clone turned up a few times. The rearrangement uses TRBV7-2 and TRBJ1-5, with 9 positions matching TRBD1. CDR1 and CDR2 (germline): SGHTA, FQGNSA. The CDR3 has 14 residues. Trimming took 5 bases from V and 6 from J; bases not matched to a gene: 5. For the CDR3, the DNA is TGTGCCAGCAGCCGGACAGGGGCGGGTCAGCCCCAGCATTTT. This encodes CASSRTGAGQPQHF.

This clone came up a few times. This rearrangement joins TRBV5-4 to TRBJ2-5; weak D call: TRBD1 (5 bases). CDR3 length: 16 residues. With 4 bases removed from V and 5 bases from J, the gap between germline ends came to 21 bases. Per germline, CDR1 SGHNT and CDR2 YYREEE (reference sequence). The chain's CDR3 is CASSQAPDRYEETQYF. CDR3 bases: TGTGCCAGCAGCCAGGCTCCCGACAGATATGAGGAGACCCAGTACTTC.

There are a few counts of this clone. CDR3 DNA: TGTGCCAGCAGTGAGAGCCGACGGATCCTCTATGGCTACACCTTC. This sequence encodes CASSESRRILYGYTF. This rearrangement joins TRBV6-1 to TRBJ1-2; D remains unclear. This CDR3 has 15 amino acids. The V and J ends lost 3 bases and 4 bases respectively, with 15 bases between them. Germline-derived CDR1 and CDR2 are MNHNS and SASEGT.

The chain links TRBV2 to TRBJ2-7; either TRBD1 or TRBD2 may supply D (5 bases each). Germline V gene data show CDR1 as SNHLY and CDR2 as FYNNEI. V lost 5 bases, J lost 3 bases, and 11 bases lay in between. This CDR3 has 13 residues. CDR3 DNA: TGTGCCAGCAGTAGGGACGCAGGCTACGAGCAGTACTTC. It translates to CASSRDAGYEQYF.